What follows describes a single T cell receptor (beta chain). This clone was found once. Its antigen remains undetermined. No much larger clone is present one base from it, and per-base qualities are unavailable. These data come from a study of OX40 agonist ivuxolimab in advanced cancers. General notes on the study: Ivuxolimab was a fully human IgG2 agonistic monoclonal antibody targeting the costimulatory receptor OX40 (CD134). The dose-escalation cohort was around 83% male with a mean age of about 60 years, ranging from about 20 to 85. Of the roughly 52 patients in dose escalation, 19 had hepatocellular carcinoma, approximately 15 had melanoma, 9 had renal cell carcinoma and 9 had head and neck cancer. Intravenous ivuxolimab was administered to patients every 2 weeks at six dose levels: 0.01, 0.1, 0.3, 1.5, 3 and 10 mg/kg. Peripheral TCRbeta sequencing aimed to test whether ivuxolimab altered TCR sequence diversity and caused clonal T-cell expansion. The monotherapy dose-escalation portion (N of about 47 patients) of the phase I ivuxolimab trial is reported in the paper. Prior anti-PD-1, anti-PD-L1 or anti-CTLA-4 therapy was permitted, and checkpoint inhibitors had been received by approximately 39% of dose-escalation patients. Partial responses occurred in three dose-escalation patients: two with cutaneous melanoma and one with hepatocellular carcinoma.

The trial excluded patients who had a history of autoimmune disease or who were on systemic immunosuppression. Peripheral blood for TCR sequencing was drawn from every dose cohort at baseline, at cycle 4 day 1 and at cycle 7 day 1. The samples were drawn from a first-in-human, open-label, multicenter phase I dose-escalation trial of ivuxolimab. The trial enrolled adults with locally advanced or metastatic head and neck squamous cell, hepatocellular, melanoma or renal cell carcinoma. Before TCR sequencing, CD4+ T cells and CD8+ T cells were sorted from peripheral blood as separate populations. To sequence the TCRbeta CDR3 region, genomic DNA was isolated from the sorted cells. The immunoSEQ Assay was used to sequence the TCRbeta CDR3 regions. TCRdb holds this immuneACCESS table with in-frame rearrangements only. Some clones are missing; in checked studies, unresolved V genes explain under half, and the rest has no known cause. This sample gives about 58,000 clones in total; roughly nine tenths of them show up just once. The ten largest make up roughly 3.8% of the sample.

Findings and caveats that apply to the study as a whole: The antigen specificity of the clonally expanded peripheral T cells was not determined. After ivuxolimab, CD8+ T cells had more expanded clones than CD4+ T cells on average. Low levels of normalized T-cell clonal expansion were also seen in some patients who did not respond. Partial responders in the 0.1-3.0 mg/kg groups had among the lowest normalized peripheral clonal expansion, especially among CD8+ T cells. At doses of 0.1 to 3.0 mg/kg, clonal expansion of both CD4+ and CD8+ blood T cells was observed from baseline to week 6.

The clonotype originates from an adult with an advanced solid tumor such as melanoma, head and neck, liver or kidney cancer. Sequencing used CD4+ or CD8+ T cells sorted from blood, obtained in a trial of the OX40 agonist ivuxolimab.

The DNA is TGTGCCAGCAGTAGTTTCGGGGGCCTGGGGAAGAGAACTGAAGCTTTCTTT. Translated, it reads CASSSFGGLGKRTEAFF. The chain couples TRBV11-3 to TRBJ1-1, and possibly TRBD1, on 6 matching bases. CDR1 and CDR2 are drawn from the germline V gene: SGHNT, YENEEA. V sheds 6 bases and J sheds 5 bases, leaving 25 bases between their ends. The CDR3 goes from the cysteine to the phenylalanine over 17 residues. Of the read, only the CDR3 DNA is kept; its 51 bases are in frame from base 1.